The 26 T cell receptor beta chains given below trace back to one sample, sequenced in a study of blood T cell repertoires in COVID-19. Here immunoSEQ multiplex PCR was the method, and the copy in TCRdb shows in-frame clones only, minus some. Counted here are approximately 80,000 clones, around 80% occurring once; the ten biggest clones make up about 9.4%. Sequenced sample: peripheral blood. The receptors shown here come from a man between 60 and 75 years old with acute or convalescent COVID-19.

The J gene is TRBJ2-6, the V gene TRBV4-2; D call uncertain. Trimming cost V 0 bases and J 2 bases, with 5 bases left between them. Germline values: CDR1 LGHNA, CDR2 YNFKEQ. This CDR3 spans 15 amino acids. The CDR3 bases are TGTGCCAGCAGCCAAGAAACGGCTGGGGCCAACGTCCTGACTTTC. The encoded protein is CASSQETAGANVLTF.

CDR3 region: CASSLGTGSSNQPQHF. The CDR3 DNA reads TGCGCCAGCAGCTTAGGGACAGGATCTAGCAATCAGCCCCAGCATTTT. The J gene is TRBJ1-5, the V gene TRBV5-1; 8 nucleotides agree with TRBD1. Germline trimming cut 2 bases from V and 0 bases from J; bases unmatched to any gene: 4. The CDR3 extends over 16 amino acids. Germline CDR1 reads SGHRS; CDR2 reads YFSETQ.

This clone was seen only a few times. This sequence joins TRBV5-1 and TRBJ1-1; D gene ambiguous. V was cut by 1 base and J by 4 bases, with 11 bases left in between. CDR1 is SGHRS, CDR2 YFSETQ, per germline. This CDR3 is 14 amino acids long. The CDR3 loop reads CASSLTAAGTEAFF. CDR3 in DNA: TGCGCCAGCAGCTTGACCGCCGCGGGCACTGAAGCTTTCTTT.

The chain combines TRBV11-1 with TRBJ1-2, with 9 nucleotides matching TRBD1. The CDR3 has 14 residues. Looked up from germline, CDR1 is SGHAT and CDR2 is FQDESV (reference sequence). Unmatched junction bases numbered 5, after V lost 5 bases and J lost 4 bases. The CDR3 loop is CASSPGQGVYGYTF. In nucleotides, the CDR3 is TGTGCCAGCAGCCCGGGACAGGGAGTCTATGGCTACACCTTC.

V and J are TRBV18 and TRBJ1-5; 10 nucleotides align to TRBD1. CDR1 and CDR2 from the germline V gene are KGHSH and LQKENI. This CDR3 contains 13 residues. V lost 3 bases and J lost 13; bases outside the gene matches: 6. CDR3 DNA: TGTGCCAGCTCACCCGGGACAGGGGAGAAGCAGCATTTT. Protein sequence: CASSPGTGEKQHF. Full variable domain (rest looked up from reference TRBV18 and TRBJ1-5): NAGVMQNPRHLVRRRGQEARLRCSPMKGHSHVYWYRQLPEEGLKFMVYLQKENIIDESGMPKERFSAEFPKEGPSILRIQQVVRGDSAAYFCASSPGTGEKQHFGDGTRLSIL.

The CDR3: CASSARLAGVTDTQYF. CDR3 DNA sequence: TGTGCCAGCAGCGCCAGACTAGCGGGGGTCACAGATACGCAGTATTTT. The chain combines TRBV5-5 with TRBJ2-3; 12 bases are shared with TRBD2. The J segment lost 2 bases and the V segment lost 4 bases, leaving 5 bases of the junction unmatched. Germline V CDR1 and CDR2: SGHKS, YYEKEE (reference sequence). The CDR3 has 16 residues.

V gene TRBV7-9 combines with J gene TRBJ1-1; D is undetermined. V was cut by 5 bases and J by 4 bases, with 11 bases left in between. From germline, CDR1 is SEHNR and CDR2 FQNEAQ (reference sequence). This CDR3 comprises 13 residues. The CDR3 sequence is CASSRGQVTEAFF. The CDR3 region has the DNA TGTGCCAGCAGCCGAGGGCAGGTCACTGAAGCTTTCTTT.

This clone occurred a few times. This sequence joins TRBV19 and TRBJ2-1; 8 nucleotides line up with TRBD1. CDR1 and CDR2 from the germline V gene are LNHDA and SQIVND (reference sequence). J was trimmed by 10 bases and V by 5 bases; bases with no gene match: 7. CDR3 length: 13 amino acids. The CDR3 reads CASSPAAGGEQFF. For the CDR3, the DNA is TGTGCCAGTAGTCCCGCCGCAGGGGGCGAGCAGTTCTTC.

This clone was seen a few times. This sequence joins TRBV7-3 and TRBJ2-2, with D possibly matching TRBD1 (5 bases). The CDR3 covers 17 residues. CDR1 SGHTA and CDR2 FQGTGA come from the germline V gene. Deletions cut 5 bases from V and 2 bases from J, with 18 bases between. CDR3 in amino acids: CASSPLSFRANTGELFF. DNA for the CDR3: TGTGCCAGCAGCCCACTCTCATTCAGGGCAAACACCGGGGAGCTGTTTTTT.

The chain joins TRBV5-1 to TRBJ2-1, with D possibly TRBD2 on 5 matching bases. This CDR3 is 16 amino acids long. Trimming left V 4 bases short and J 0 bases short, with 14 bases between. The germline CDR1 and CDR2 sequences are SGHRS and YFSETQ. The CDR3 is CASSPGSGSSYNEQFF. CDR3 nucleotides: TGCGCCAGCAGCCCGGGGAGCGGTAGCTCCTACAATGAGCAGTTCTTC.

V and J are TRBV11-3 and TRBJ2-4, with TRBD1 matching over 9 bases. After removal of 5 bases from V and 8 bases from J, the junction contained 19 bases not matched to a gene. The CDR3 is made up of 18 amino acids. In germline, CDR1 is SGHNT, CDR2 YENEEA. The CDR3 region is CASSPTHGTGIDSDIQYF. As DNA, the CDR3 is TGTGCCAGCAGCCCAACCCACGGGACAGGGATTGATTCGGACATTCAGTACTTC.

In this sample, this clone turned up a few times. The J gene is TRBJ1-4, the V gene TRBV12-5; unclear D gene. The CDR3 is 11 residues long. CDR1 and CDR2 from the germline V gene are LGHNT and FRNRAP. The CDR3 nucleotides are TGTGTCTCTAAGGAGGCTGAAAAACTGTTTTTT. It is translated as CVSKEAEKLFF.

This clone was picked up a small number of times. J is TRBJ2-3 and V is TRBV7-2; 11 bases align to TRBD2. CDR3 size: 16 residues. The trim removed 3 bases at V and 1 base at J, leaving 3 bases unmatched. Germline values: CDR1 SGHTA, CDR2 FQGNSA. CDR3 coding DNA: TGTGCCAGCAGCTTGCCTAGCGGGAGGCGCACAGATACGCAGTATTTT. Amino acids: CASSLPSGRRTDTQYF.

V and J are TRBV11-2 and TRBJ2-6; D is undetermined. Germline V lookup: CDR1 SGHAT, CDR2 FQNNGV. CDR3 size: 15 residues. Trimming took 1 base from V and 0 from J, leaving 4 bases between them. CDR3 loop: CASSLVFSGANVLTF. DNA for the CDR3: TGTGCCAGCAGCTTAGTATTCTCTGGGGCCAACGTCCTGACTTTC.

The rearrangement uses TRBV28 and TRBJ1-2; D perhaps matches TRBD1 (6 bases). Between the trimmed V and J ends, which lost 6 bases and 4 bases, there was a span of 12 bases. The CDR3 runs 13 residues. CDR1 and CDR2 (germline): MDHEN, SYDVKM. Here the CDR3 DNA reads TGTGCCAGCAGAATGGGACACCTCTATGGCTACACCTTC. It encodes CASRMGHLYGYTF.

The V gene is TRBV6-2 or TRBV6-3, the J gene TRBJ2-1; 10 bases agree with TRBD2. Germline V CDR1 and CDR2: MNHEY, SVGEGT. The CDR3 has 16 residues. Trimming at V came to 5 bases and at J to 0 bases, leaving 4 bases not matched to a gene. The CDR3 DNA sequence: TGTGCCAGCAGTGACCGGACTAGCGGCTCCTACAATGAGCAGTTCTTC. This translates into CASSDRTSGSYNEQFF.

The CDR3 loop is CASSIDTNTGELFF. The CDR3 nucleotides are TGTGCCAGTAGTATAGATACTAACACCGGGGAGCTGTTTTTT. V usage is TRBV19 and J usage is TRBJ2-2; no definite D call. From germline, CDR1 is LNHDA and CDR2 SQIVND (reference sequence). The CDR3 is 14 residues long. With 0 bases removed from V and 2 bases from J, the gap between germline ends came to 4 bases.

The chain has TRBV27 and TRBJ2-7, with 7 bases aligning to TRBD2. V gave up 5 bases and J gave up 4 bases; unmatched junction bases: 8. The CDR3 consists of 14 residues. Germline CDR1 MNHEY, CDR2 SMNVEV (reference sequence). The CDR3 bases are TGTGCCAGCAGTCGCAGCGGGGAGGGATACGAGCAGTACTTC. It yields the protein CASSRSGEGYEQYF.

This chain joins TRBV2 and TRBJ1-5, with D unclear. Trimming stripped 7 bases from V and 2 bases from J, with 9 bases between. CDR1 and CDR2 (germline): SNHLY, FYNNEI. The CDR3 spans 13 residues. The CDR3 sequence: CASTVSGNQPQHF. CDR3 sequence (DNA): TGTGCCAGCACTGTGTCAGGCAATCAGCCCCAGCATTTT.

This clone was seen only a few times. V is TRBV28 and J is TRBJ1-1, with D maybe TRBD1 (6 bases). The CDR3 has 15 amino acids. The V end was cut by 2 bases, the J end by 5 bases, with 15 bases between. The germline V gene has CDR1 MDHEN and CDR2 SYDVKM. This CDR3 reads CASSLGGQGETEAFF. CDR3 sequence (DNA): TGTGCCAGCAGTTTAGGGGGACAAGGGGAAACTGAAGCTTTCTTT.

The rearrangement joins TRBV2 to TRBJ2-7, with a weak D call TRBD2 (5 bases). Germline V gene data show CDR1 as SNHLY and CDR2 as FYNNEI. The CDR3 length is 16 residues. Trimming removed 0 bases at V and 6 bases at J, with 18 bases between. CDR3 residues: CASSEALLAGPREQYF. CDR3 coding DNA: TGTGCCAGCAGTGAAGCCCTTCTAGCTGGACCCCGCGAGCAGTACTTC.

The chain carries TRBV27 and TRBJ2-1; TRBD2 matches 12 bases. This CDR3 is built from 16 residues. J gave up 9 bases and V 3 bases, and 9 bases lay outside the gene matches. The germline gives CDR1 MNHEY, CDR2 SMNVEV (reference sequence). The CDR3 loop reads CASSLPTSGRSGEQFF. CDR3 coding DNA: TGTGCCAGCAGTTTGCCGACTAGCGGGAGATCTGGTGAGCAGTTCTTC.

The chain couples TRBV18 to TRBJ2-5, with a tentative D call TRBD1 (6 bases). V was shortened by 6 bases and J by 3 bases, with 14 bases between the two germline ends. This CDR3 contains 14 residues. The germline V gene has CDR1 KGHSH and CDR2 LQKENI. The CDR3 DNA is TGTGCCAGCTCCCCGCGGAACAGGGAAGAGACCCAGTACTTC. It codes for CASSPRNREETQYF.

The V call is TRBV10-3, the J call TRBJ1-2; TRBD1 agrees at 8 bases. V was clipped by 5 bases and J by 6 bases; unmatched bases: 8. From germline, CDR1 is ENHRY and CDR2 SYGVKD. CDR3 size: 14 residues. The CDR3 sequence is CAISPGQGVDGYTF. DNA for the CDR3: TGTGCCATCAGTCCCGGACAGGGAGTTGATGGCTACACCTTC.

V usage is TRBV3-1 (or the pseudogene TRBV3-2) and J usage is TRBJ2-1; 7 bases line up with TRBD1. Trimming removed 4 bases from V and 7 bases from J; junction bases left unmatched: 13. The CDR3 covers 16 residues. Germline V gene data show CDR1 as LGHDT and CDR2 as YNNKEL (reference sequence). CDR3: CASSPPTGVKGNEQFF. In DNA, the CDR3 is TGTGCCAGCAGCCCCCCAACAGGGGTAAAAGGGAATGAGCAGTTCTTC.

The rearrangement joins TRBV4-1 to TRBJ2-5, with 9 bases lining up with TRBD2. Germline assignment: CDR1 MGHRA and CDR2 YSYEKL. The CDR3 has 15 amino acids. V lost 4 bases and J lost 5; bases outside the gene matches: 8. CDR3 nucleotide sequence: TGCGCCAGCAGCCCCGGACCCAGCGGGAGGGAGACCCAGTACTTC. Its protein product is CASSPGPSGRETQYF.